The present entry profiles one T cell receptor (beta chain) with its context. The antigen remains unidentified. The entry originates in a study of cytomegalovirus exposure and HLA in healthy donors. At the level of the study: The roughly 120 million unique TCR beta sequences, from about 170 million T cells, were found by an earlier analysis. Notes on the study in general: An analysis done earlier found most TCR beta V segments productive about 87% or about 30% of the time. CMV serostatus was the only immune exposure information that was available.

Healthy individuals who donated bone marrow served as the donors. Primers for the PCR totalled 60 Vbeta and 13 Jbeta. The protocol was immunoSEQ multiplex PCR, while the TCRdb copy is restricted to in-frame clones and leaves out a portion. The sample carries about 94,000 clones, just under 80% recorded once. Germline CDR1 is SGHDT and CDR2 is YYEEEE. Trimming removed 3 bases from V and 6 bases from J; junction bases left unmatched: 10. The CDR3 totals 15 residues. This chain links TRBV5-6 with TRBJ2-5; 8 bases are shared with TRBD2. The TCR comes from a woman aged 35 to 49 in good health and CMV-seronegative. Sequencing input: PBMCs. The CDR3 nucleotides are TGTGCCAGCAGCTCACCCGGGACTAGGGTCCAGACCCAGTACTTC. Its protein product is CASSSPGTRVQTQYF.